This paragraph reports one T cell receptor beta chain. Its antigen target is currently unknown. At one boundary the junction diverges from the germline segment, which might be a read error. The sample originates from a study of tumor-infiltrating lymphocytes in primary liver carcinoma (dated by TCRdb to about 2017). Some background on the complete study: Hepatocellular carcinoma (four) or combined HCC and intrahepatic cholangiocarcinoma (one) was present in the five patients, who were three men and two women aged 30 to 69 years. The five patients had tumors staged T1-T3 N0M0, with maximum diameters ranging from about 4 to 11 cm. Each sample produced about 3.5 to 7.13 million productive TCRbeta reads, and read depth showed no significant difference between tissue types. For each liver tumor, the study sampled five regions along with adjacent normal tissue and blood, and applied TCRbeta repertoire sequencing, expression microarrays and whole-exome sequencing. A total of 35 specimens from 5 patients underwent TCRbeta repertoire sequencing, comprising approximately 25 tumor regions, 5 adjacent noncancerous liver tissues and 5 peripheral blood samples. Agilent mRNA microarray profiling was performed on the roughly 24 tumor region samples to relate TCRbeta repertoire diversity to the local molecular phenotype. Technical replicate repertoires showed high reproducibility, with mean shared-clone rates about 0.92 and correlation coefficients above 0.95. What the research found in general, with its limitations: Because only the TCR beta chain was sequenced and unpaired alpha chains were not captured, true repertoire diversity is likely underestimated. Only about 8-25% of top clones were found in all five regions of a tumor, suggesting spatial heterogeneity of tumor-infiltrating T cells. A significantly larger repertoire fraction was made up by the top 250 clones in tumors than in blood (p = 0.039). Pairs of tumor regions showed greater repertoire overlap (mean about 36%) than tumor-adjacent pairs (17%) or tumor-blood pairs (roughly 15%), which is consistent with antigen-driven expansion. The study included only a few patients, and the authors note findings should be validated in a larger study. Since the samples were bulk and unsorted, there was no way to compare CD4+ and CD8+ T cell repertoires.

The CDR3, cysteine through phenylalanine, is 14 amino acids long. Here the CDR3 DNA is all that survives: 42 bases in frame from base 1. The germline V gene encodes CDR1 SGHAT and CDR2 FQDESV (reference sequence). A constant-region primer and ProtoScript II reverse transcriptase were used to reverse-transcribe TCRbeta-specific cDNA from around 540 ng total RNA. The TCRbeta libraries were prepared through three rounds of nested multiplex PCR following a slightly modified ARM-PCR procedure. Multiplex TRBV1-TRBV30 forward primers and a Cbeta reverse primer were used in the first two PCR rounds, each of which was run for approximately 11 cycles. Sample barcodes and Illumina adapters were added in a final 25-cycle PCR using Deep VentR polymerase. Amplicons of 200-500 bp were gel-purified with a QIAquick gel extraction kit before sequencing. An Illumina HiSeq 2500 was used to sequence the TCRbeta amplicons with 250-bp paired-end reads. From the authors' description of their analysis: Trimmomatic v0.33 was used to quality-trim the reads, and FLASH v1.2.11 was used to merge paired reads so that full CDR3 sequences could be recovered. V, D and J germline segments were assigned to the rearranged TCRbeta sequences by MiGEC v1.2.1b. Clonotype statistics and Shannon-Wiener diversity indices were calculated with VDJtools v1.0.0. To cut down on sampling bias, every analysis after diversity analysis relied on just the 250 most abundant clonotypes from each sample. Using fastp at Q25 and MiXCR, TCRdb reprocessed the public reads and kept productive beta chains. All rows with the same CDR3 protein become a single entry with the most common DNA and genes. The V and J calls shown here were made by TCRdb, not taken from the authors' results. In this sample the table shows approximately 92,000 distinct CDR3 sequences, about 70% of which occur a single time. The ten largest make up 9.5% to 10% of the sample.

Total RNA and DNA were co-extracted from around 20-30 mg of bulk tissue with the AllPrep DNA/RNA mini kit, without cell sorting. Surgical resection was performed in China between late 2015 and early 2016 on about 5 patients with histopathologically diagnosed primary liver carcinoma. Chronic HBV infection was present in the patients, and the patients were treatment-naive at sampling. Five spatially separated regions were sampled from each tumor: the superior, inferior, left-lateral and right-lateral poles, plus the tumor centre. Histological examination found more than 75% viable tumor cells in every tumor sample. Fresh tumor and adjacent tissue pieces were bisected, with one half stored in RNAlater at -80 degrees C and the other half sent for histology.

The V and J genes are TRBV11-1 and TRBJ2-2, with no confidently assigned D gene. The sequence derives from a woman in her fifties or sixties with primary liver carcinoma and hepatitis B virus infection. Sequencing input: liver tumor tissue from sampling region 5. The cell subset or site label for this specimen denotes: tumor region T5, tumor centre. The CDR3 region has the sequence CVSRPSHDTEELFF. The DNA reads TGTGTCAGCAGACCGAGCCATGACACCGAGGAGCTGTTTTTT.